This T cell receptor beta chain derives from a study of early T cells in non-severe SARS-CoV-2 infection. Study findings and constraints: Anti-spike CD8 responses were favored by VDJdb matching, which missed private and CD4 specificities.

Via MiXCR, TCRdb re-called the 5' RACE reads, giving one row per CDR3 protein. The table includes more than 40,000 distinct CDR3 sequences, roughly 4% detected once. This clonotype has ten or more counts. Its antigen is unidentified. Germline lookup yields CDR1 SGHTA and CDR2 FQGNSA. The J segment lost 5 bases and the V segment lost 5 bases, leaving 7 bases of the junction unmatched. The CDR3 has 15 residues. The sequencing sample was made of whole blood. V is TRBV7-2 and J is TRBJ2-2; 8 positions match TRBD2. This clonotype originated in an adult who was a healthcare worker with PCR-confirmed SARS-CoV-2 infection or an uninfected control (not recorded which). The CDR3 protein is CASSPFTGGTGELFF. The CDR3 DNA reads TGTGCCAGCAGCCCCTTCACGGGGGGGACCGGGGAGCTGTTTTTT.